These T cell receptor beta chains were read from a single sample in a study of regulatory T cells in long-lasting Graves disease. TCRdb ran MiXCR on the multiplex PCR reads and lists one entry per CDR3 protein. The repertoire has some 250,000 distinct CDR3 sequences, 15% to 20% of them found once; the top ten carry approximately 14%. These data were also reused for a study on T cells in Graves' hyperthyroidism and ophthalmopathy.

The sample was peripheral blood mononuclear cells (PBMCs), taken at new diagnosis, from a patient treated with antithyroid drugs. Receptors were obtained from a woman aged 25 to 45 with Graves disease. CDR3s include the opening cysteine and the closing phenylalanine or tryptophan. D genes are given only for firm matches. Size is omitted from some rows. Given values are once, few, many or a class for expanded clones.

v_gene,j_gene,abundance,d_gene,CDR3nt,CDR3aa
TRBV12-3/TRBV12-4,TRBJ2-2,many,.,TGTGCCAGCAGATTCGGGACTGCGAACACCGGGGAGCTGTTTTTT,CASRFGTANTGELFF
TRBV11-2,TRBJ2-1,many,TRBD2,TGTGCCAGCAGCTCAAGTCCTCTAGCGGGGGGGCGTAATGAGCAGTTCTTC,CASSSSPLAGGRNEQFF
TRBV20-1,TRBJ2-6,many,.,TGCAGTGCTAGAGTATTCGGGGGCTCTGGGGCCAACGTCCTGACTTTC,CSARVFGGSGANVLTF
TRBV5-1,TRBJ2-1,many,TRBD1,TGCGCCAGCAGAGAGACAGGGGGCGCAATCAATGAGCAGTTCTTC,CASRETGGAINEQFF
TRBV19,TRBJ1-2,.,.,TGTGCCAGTAGTATGGGGACGGACTATGGCTACACCTTC,CASSMGTDYGYTF
TRBV7-9,TRBJ1-5,many,TRBD1,TGTGCCAGCAGCGCGGACAGGGTAGGCGGCAATCAGCCCCAGCATTTT,CASSADRVGGNQPQHF
TRBV9,TRBJ1-3,few,.,TGTGCCAGCAGCGTAGCTCATGGCAGCCCTGGAAACACCATATATTTT,CASSVAHGSPGNTIYF
TRBV20-1,TRBJ1-1,.,.,TGCAGTGCTAGCGGGGGGGTCACTGAAGCTTTCTTT,CSASGGVTEAFF
TRBV4-2,TRBJ2-1,few,.,TGTGCCAGCAGCCGAGCTGGGAATGAGCAGTTCTTC,CASSRAGNEQFF
TRBV20-1,TRBJ1-1,many,.,TGCAGTGCGCAAGTGGGGGTGGTCACTGAAGCTTTCTTT,CSAQVGVVTEAFF
TRBV6-2/TRBV6-3,TRBJ1-2,many,.,TGTGCCAGCAGTTACTCGGCTAACTATGGCTACACCTTC,CASSYSANYGYTF
TRBV3-1,TRBJ2-5,many,.,TGTGCCAGCAGCCAAGAAGTCTATGAGACCCAGTACTTC,CASSQEVYETQYF
TRBV6-1,TRBJ2-7,many,.,TGTGCCAGCAGTGAACGGGGGAGCGAGCAGTACTTC,CASSERGSEQYF
TRBV5-6,TRBJ2-1,.,TRBD1,TGTGCCAGCAGCGAATACGGGACAGGGGGGGTGGATGAGCAGTTCTTC,CASSEYGTGGVDEQFF
TRBV5-1,TRBJ1-1,many,.,TGTGCCAGCAGCGCGGGACTCCAGAACACTGAAGCTTTCTTT,CASSAGLQNTEAFF
TRBV9,TRBJ1-1,many,.,TGTGCCAGCAGCGCTCACGCGGCAGGGGTCACTGAAGCTTTCTTT,CASSAHAAGVTEAFF
TRBV12-3/TRBV12-4,TRBJ2-7,many,TRBD1,TGTGCCAGCAGCCAGGGGACAGACTCCTACGAGCAGTACTTC,CASSQGTDSYEQYF